The 29 T cell receptor beta chains listed next were all sequenced from one sample in a study of blood T cell repertoires in COVID-19. Assay used: immunoSEQ multiplex PCR; TCRdb lists only in-frame clones, some missing. The sample shows hundreds of thousands of clones, around nine tenths of them seen only once. Source material: peripheral blood. These receptors all stem from a man aged 40-55 years with acute or convalescent COVID-19.

The chain has TRBV29-1 and TRBJ1-2; D is uncertain. The germline V and J ends were trimmed by 4 bases and 4 bases, with 7 bases remaining between them. The CDR3 runs to 11 residues. In germline, CDR1 is SQVTM, CDR2 ANQGSEA. The CDR3 DNA is TGCAGCGTTGGACTGAGCTATGGCTACACCTTC. This sequence encodes CSVGLSYGYTF.

The chain couples TRBV27 to TRBJ2-3; 8 positions agree with TRBD1. There are 15 residues in the CDR3. Germline V CDR1 and CDR2: MNHEY, SMNVEV (reference sequence). The V gene end was trimmed by 4 bases and the J gene end by 1 base; junction bases not matched to a gene: 4. DNA for the CDR3: TGTGCCAGCAGTTCTCAGGGGGCGGGCACAGATACGCAGTATTTT. Its translation: CASSSQGAGTDTQYF.

The chain employs TRBV6-5 and TRBJ2-7; TRBD1 matches at 12 bases. The V gene end was trimmed by 2 bases and the J gene end by 6 bases; junction bases not matched to a gene: 5. There are 15 residues in the CDR3. Germline V gene sequence: CDR1 MNHEY, CDR2 SVGAGI. CDR3 in DNA: TGTGCCAGCAGTTACGGGACAGGGGGCTTTTCCGAGCAGTACTTC. It codes for CASSYGTGGFSEQYF.

The gene calls are TRBV10-3 and TRBJ2-7; the match to TRBD1 covers 7 bases. This CDR3 is built from 15 residues. The J segment lost 5 bases and the V segment lost 4 bases, leaving 11 bases of the junction unmatched. In germline, CDR1 is ENHRY, CDR2 SYGVKD. Written as DNA, the CDR3 is TGTGCCATCAGTGGGTCAGGGGGAGTAAGGGACGAGCAGTACTTC. Its protein product is CAISGSGGVRDEQYF.

This clone has just a few counts. Other DNA sequences in this sample translate to the same CDR3. The rearrangement links TRBV5-4 to TRBJ1-5; D not resolved. V lost 0 bases and J 5 bases, leaving 6 bases between the germline ends. The germline gives CDR1 SGHNT, CDR2 YYREEE (reference sequence). There are 13 residues in the CDR3. The CDR3 reads CASSLGRDQPQHF. The CDR3 nucleotides are TGTGCCAGCAGCTTGGGTCGGGATCAGCCCCAGCATTTT. Filled out from reference TRBV5-4 and TRBJ1-5, the complete variable domain reads ETGVTQSPTHLIKTRGQQVTLRCSSQSGHNTVSWYQQALGQGPQFIFQYYREEENGRGNFPPRFSGLQFPNYSSELNVNALELDDSALYLCASSLGRDQPQHFGDGTRLSIL.

This chain joins TRBV12-5 and TRBJ1-6; D remains unclear. This CDR3 comprises 12 residues. Trimming cost V 6 bases and J 13 bases, with 13 bases left between them. The V gene's germline CDR1 is LGHNT and CDR2 FRNRAP. This CDR3 reads CASGPPLPPLHF. The CDR3 bases are TGTGCTAGTGGCCCTCCTCTTCCCCCCCTCCACTTT.

The rearrangement joins TRBV6-1 to TRBJ1-1; D not certain. Per germline, CDR1 MNHNS and CDR2 SASEGT. CDR3 length: 15 amino acids. V was cut by 6 bases and J by 0 bases, with 14 bases left in between. The CDR3 is CASSLGPQMNTEAFF. The CDR3 region has the DNA TGTGCCAGCAGCCTGGGTCCACAGATGAACACTGAAGCTTTCTTT.

This chain joins TRBV7-9 and TRBJ1-2, with a weak D call TRBD1 (6 bases). The CDR3 extends over 13 amino acids. V was clipped by 5 bases and J by 3 bases, with 10 bases between them. Germline assignment: CDR1 SEHNR and CDR2 FQNEAQ (reference sequence). CDR3 nucleotides: TGTGCCAGCAGCAGGGGGAGGGACTATGGCTACACCTTC. This sequence encodes CASSRGRDYGYTF.

The chain recombines TRBV28 with TRBJ1-5; 8 bases match TRBD1. V lost 2 bases and J lost 0; bases outside the gene matches: 9. Germline V CDR1 and CDR2: MDHEN, SYDVKM. CDR3 size: 18 residues. The CDR3 loop reads CASSLTGTGHISNQPQHF. The CDR3 DNA follows: TGTGCCAGCAGTTTAACCGGGACAGGTCATATTAGCAATCAGCCCCAGCATTTT.

The rearrangement links TRBV7-9 to TRBJ2-3; no clear D gene. With 5 bases removed from V and 3 bases from J, the gap between germline ends came to 12 bases. The germline V gene encodes CDR1 SEHNR and CDR2 FQNEAQ (reference sequence). The CDR3 has 14 residues. The CDR3 loop reads CASSHLGETDTQYF. DNA of the CDR3: TGTGCCAGCAGCCACCTGGGCGAAACAGATACGCAGTATTTT.

The chain joins TRBV4-2 to TRBJ1-2, with no clear D. Germline loops: CDR1 LGHNA, CDR2 YNFKEQ. The V and J ends lost 0 bases and 8 bases respectively, with 7 bases between them. This CDR3 has 12 residues. The CDR3 sequence is CASSQEAWGYTF. The CDR3 nucleotides are TGTGCCAGCAGCCAAGAAGCCTGGGGCTACACCTTC.

This clone turned up a few times. Other DNA sequences in the same sample also yield this CDR3. The V and J genes are TRBV4-1 and TRBJ2-1, with a weak D call TRBD1 (6 bases). CDR3 length equals 12 residues. V lost 4 bases and J lost 8, with 9 bases in between. The germline V gene encodes CDR1 MGHRA and CDR2 YSYEKL. The CDR3 region has the DNA TGCGCCAGCAGCCCCAGGGGTGATGAGCAGTTCTTC. Amino acid sequence: CASSPRGDEQFF.

The chain combines TRBV30 with TRBJ1-1; D gene uncertain. From germline, CDR1 is GTSNPN and CDR2 SVGIG (reference sequence). The germline V and J ends were trimmed by 3 bases and 2 bases, with 10 bases remaining between them. There are 13 residues in the CDR3. CDR3 DNA sequence: TGTGCCTGGAGGCGGGTAGATAACACTGAAGCTTTCTTT. It specifies CAWRRVDNTEAFF.

The chain has TRBV3-1 (or the pseudogene TRBV3-2) and TRBJ2-1; D remains ambiguous. Germline V lookup: CDR1 LGHDT, CDR2 YNNKEL (reference sequence). The ends were cut back, 5 bases at V and 3 bases at J, with 11 bases in the middle. There are 14 residues in the CDR3. CDR3 DNA sequence: TGTGCCAGCAGCGACACCCAATTCTACAATGAGCAGTTCTTC. This encodes CASSDTQFYNEQFF.

The gene calls are TRBV11-2 and TRBJ1-1, with D possibly TRBD1 on 6 matching bases. Germline V gene data show CDR1 as SGHAT and CDR2 as FQNNGV. The CDR3 spans 16 residues. V was shortened by 3 bases and J by 6 bases, with 20 bases between the two germline ends. The CDR3 DNA is TGTGCCAGCAGCTTGGGGCAGGGGCCGGGTACGTCTGAAGCTTTCTTT. Protein sequence: CASSLGQGPGTSEAFF.

The chain links TRBV11-2 to TRBJ2-7; no clear D. V lost 1 base to trimming and J lost 3 bases, with 10 bases between them. This CDR3 has 14 residues. Per germline, CDR1 SGHAT and CDR2 FQNNGV. In nucleotides, the CDR3 is TGTGCCAGCAGCTTAGGCGGCACCGTCTACGAGCAGTACTTC. This codes for CASSLGGTVYEQYF. Full variable domain (remainder filled in from reference TRBV11-2 and TRBJ2-7): EAGVAQSPRYKIIEKRQSVAFWCNPISGHATLYWYQQILGQGPKLLIQFQNNGVVDDSQLPKDRFSAERLKGVDSTLKIQPAKLEDSAVYLCASSLGGTVYEQYFGPGTRLTVT.

The V and J genes are TRBV24-1 and TRBJ1-2, with D possibly TRBD1 on 5 matching bases. This CDR3 comprises 14 residues. Germline CDR1 KGHDR, CDR2 SFDVKD. Trimming removed 2 bases from V and 6 bases from J, with 12 bases in between. The CDR3 sequence: CATSDSGGVHGYTF. CDR3 coding DNA: TGTGCCACCAGTGATTCAGGAGGGGTCCATGGCTACACCTTC.

This chain joins TRBV6-1 and TRBJ1-2; 8 bases agree with TRBD1. CDR1 is MNHNS, CDR2 SASEGT, per germline. The CDR3 contains 17 residues. J gave up 1 base and V 4 bases, and 11 bases lay outside the gene matches. CDR3 coding DNA: TGTGCCAGCAGTGCGACTCGACAGGGGACCTATAACTATGGCTACACCTTC. It translates to CASSATRQGTYNYGYTF.

The rearrangement joins TRBV25-1 to TRBJ2-7; 9 bases line up with TRBD1. CDR1 MGHDK and CDR2 SYGVNS come from the germline V gene. The CDR3 spans 13 residues. V lost 9 bases to trimming and J lost 3 bases; unmatched junction nucleotides: 6. The CDR3 DNA sequence: TGTGCCAGTAGGGGGGGACAGGGCTACGAGCAGTACTTC. Protein: CASRGGQGYEQYF.

The chain employs TRBV5-1 and TRBJ1-2; possibly TRBD1 for D (5 bases). This CDR3 is built from 13 residues. The V gene lost 3 bases and the J gene lost 7 bases, with 13 bases spanning the gap. Germline V lookup: CDR1 SGHRS, CDR2 YFSETQ. The CDR3 here is CASSYAGRSGYTF. The DNA of the CDR3 is TGCGCCAGCAGCTACGCAGGGAGGTCTGGCTACACCTTC.

The chain is built from TRBV12-5 and TRBJ1-1, with 7 nucleotides matching TRBD1. The germline V gene encodes CDR1 LGHNT and CDR2 FRNRAP. This CDR3 comprises 15 residues. Germline trimming cut 1 base from V and 7 bases from J; bases unmatched to any gene: 9. DNA of the CDR3: TGTGCTAGTGGTTTGGGACAGGGAGGATGGGGTGAAGCTTTCTTT. It translates to CASGLGQGGWGEAFF.

Comment on this clone: A junction end diverges from the germline sequence, so it may reflect a read error. The J gene is TRBJ1-3, the V gene TRBV29-1; 10 nucleotides match TRBD1. Germline V gene sequence: CDR1 SQVTM, CDR2 ANQGSEA. The CDR3 totals 13 residues. CDR3 sequence: CSAWPGQGSRRGF. The CDR3 DNA is TGCAGCGCCTGGCCGGGACAGGGGTCGAGGAGGGGTTTT.

The chain recombines TRBV3-1 (or the pseudogene TRBV3-2) with TRBJ1-2; D ambiguous. The CDR3 loop spans 15 amino acids. Germline assignment: CDR1 LGHDT and CDR2 YNNKEL (reference sequence). Between the trimmed V and J ends, which lost 4 bases and 3 bases, there was a span of 15 bases. CDR3 sequence reads: CASSPVPGIHYGYTF. CDR3 sequence (DNA): TGTGCCAGCAGCCCCGTGCCGGGGATTCACTATGGCTACACCTTC.

The genes are TRBV5-1 and TRBJ1-1; D may be TRBD1 (6 bases). Looked up from germline, CDR1 is SGHRS and CDR2 is YFSETQ. The V end was cut by 4 bases, the J end by 1 base, with 11 bases between. The CDR3 is made up of 14 amino acids. CDR3 in amino acids: CASSDTGRNTEAFF. Here the CDR3 DNA reads TGCGCCAGCAGCGATACAGGGCGGAACACTGAAGCTTTCTTT.

V usage is TRBV7-3 and J usage is TRBJ2-3, with D tentatively TRBD2 (5 bases). The V end lost 5 bases, the J end lost 0 bases, and 18 bases lay between the germline ends. The germline V gene encodes CDR1 SGHTA and CDR2 FQGTGA. The CDR3 has 17 amino acids. The CDR3 is CASSPPPGPGSTDTQYF. The CDR3 DNA follows: TGTGCCAGCAGCCCACCCCCCGGACCGGGGAGCACAGATACGCAGTATTTT.

About this clone: The sample carries other DNA sequences with the same CDR3. The rearrangement links TRBV5-1 to TRBJ1-3; the D gene is possibly TRBD1 (5 bases). CDR1 and CDR2 from the germline V gene are SGHRS and YFSETQ. This CDR3 is built from 14 residues. Trimming left V 3 bases short and J 0 bases short, with 7 bases between. The CDR3 bases are TGCGCCAGCAGCTCCGACAGCTCTGGAAACACCATATATTTT. This encodes CASSSDSSGNTIYF.

The chain links TRBV6-5 to TRBJ2-2; D may be TRBD2 (5 bases). V was shortened by 8 bases and J by 0 bases, with 7 bases between the two germline ends. Germline lookup yields CDR1 MNHEY and CDR2 SVGAGI. CDR3 length equals 13 residues. The CDR3 spells CASREPNTGELFF. The CDR3 coding sequence is TGTGCCAGCCGGGAACCGAACACCGGGGAGCTGTTTTTT.

The V gene is TRBV7-2, the J gene TRBJ2-1, with 9 bases that match TRBD2. The CDR3 covers 16 residues. Trimming cost V 4 bases and J 3 bases; bases outside gene matches: 7. Germline V gene sequence: CDR1 SGHTA, CDR2 FQGNSA. CDR3 region: CASSSGLAGFYNEQFF. CDR3 nucleotide sequence: TGTGCCAGCAGCTCCGGGCTAGCGGGGTTCTACAATGAGCAGTTCTTC.

The chain has TRBV27 and TRBJ2-3; tentatively, D is TRBD2 (5 bases). With 4 bases removed from V and 5 bases from J, the gap between germline ends came to 10 bases. This CDR3 comprises 13 residues. CDR1 and CDR2 from the germline V gene are MNHEY and SMNVEV (reference sequence). This chain's CDR3 is CASSSLGRDTQYF. Here the CDR3 DNA reads TGTGCCAGCAGTTCCCTAGGGAGAGATACGCAGTATTTT.